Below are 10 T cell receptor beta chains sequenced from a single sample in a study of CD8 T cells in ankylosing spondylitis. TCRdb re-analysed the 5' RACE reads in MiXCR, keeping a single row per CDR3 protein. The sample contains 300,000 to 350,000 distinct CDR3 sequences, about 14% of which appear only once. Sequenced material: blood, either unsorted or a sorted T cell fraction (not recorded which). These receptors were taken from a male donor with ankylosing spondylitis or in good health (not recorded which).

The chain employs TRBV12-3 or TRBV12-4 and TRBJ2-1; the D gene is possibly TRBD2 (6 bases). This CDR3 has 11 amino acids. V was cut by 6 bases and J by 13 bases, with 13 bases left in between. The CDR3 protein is CASSSGLYQFF. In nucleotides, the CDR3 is TGTGCCAGCAGCTCCGGACTATATCAGTTCTTC.

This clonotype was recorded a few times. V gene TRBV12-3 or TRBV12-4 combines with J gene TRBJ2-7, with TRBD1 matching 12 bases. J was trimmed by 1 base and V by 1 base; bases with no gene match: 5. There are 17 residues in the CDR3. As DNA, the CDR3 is TGTGCCAGCAGTTTAGGGGACAGGGGGCTTTATTCCTACGAGCAGTACTTC. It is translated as CASSLGDRGLYSYEQYF.

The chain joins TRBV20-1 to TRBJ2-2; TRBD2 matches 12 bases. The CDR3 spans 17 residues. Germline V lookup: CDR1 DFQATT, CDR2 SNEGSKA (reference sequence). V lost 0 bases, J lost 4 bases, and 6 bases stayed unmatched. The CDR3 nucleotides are TGCAGTGCTAGAGATCGGACTAGCGGGACCGTCACCGGGGAGCTGTTTTTT. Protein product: CSARDRTSGTVTGELFF.

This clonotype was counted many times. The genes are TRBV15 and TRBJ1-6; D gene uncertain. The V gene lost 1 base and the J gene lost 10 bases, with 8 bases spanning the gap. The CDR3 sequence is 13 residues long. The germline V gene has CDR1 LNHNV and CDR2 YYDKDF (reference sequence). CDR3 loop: CATSRAGLSPLHF. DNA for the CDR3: TGTGCCACCAGCAGAGCCGGGCTCTCACCCCTCCACTTT.

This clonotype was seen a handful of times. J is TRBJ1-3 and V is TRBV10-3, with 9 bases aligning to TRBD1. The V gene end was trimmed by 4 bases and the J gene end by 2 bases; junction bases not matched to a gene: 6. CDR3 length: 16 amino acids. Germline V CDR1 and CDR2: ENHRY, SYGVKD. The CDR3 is CAISGRDRVAGNTIYF. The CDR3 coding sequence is TGTGCCATCAGTGGCCGGGACAGGGTGGCTGGAAACACCATATATTTT.

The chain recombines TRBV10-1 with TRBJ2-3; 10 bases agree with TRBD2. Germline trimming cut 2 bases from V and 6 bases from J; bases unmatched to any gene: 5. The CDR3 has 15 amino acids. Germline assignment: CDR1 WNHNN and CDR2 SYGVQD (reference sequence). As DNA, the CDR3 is TGCGCCAGCAGTGAGGCTAGCGGGGGATCGGATACGCAGTATTTT. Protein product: CASSEASGGSDTQYF.

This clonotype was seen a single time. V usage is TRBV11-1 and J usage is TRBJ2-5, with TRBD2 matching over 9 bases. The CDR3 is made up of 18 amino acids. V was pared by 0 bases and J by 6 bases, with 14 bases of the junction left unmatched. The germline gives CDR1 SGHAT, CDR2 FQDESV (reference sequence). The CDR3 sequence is CASSLAQLAGLLNQTQYF. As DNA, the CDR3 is TGTGCCAGCAGCTTAGCTCAACTAGCGGGCCTCCTGAACCAGACCCAGTACTTC.

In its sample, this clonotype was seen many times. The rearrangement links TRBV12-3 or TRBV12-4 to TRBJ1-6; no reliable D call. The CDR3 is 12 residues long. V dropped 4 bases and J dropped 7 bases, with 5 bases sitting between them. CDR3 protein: CASSSSNSPLHF. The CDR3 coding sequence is TGTGCCAGCAGTTCCTCCAATTCACCCCTCCACTTT.

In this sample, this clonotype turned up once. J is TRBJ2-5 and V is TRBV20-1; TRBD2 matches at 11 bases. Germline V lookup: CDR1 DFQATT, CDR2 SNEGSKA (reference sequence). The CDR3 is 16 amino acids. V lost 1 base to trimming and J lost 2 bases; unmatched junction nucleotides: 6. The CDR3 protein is CSARALAGGSQETQYF. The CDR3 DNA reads TGCAGTGCTAGAGCTCTAGCGGGGGGTTCACAAGAGACCCAGTACTTC.

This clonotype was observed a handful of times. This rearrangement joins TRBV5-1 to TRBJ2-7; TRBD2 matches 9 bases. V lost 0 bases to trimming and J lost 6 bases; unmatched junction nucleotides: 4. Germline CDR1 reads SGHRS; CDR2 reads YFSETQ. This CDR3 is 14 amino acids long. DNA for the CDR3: TGCGCCAGCAGCTTGGTCGGTAGCGGGAGCGAGCAGTACTTC. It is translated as CASSLVGSGSEQYF.